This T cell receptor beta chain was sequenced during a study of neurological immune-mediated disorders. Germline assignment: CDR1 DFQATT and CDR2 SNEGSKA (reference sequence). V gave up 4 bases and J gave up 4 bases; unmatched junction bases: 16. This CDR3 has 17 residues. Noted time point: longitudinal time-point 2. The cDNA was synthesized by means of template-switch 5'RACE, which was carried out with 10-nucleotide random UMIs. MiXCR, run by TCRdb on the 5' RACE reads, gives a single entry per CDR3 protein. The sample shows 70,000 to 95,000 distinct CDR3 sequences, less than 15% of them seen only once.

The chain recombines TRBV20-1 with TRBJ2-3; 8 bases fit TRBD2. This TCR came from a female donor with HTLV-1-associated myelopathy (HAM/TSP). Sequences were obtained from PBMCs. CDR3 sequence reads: CSATPKPGLGLPDTQYF. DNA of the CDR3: TGCAGTGCTACGCCAAAGCCGGGACTAGGTCTTCCAGATACGCAGTATTTT.